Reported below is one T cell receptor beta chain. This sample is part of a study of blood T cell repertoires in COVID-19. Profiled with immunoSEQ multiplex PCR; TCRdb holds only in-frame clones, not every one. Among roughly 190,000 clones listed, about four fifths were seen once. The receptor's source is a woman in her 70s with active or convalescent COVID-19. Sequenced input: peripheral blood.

The CDR3 region is CASSVGTAFTYNEQFF. The CDR3 DNA follows: TGTGCCAGTAGTGTCGGGACTGCCTTCACCTACAATGAGCAGTTCTTC. The chain has TRBV19 and TRBJ2-1; a possible D gene is TRBD2 (6 bases). The CDR3 consists of 16 residues. Between the trimmed V and J ends, which lost 5 bases and 2 bases, there was a span of 16 bases. Germline values: CDR1 LNHDA, CDR2 SQIVND (reference sequence).